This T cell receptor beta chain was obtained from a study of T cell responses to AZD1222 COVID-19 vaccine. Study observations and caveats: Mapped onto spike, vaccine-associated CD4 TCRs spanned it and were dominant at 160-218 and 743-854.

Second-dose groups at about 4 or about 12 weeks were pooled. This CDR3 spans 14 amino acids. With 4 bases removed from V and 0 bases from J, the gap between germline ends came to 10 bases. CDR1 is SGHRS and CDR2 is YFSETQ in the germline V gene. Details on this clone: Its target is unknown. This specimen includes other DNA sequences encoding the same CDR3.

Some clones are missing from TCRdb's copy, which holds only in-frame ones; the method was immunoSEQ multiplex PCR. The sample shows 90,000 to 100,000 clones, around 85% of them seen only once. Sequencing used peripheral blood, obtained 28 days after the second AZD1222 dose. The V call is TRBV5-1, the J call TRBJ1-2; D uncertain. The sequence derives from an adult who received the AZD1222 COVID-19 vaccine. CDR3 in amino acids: CASSPTGANYGYTF. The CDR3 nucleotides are TGCGCCAGCAGCCCGACGGGAGCTAACTATGGCTACACCTTC.